What follows is one T cell receptor beta chain and its context. Time point reported: cycle 4 day 1 (C4D1), after less than 7 weeks of nivolumab. Each and every patient relapsed after autologous stem cell transplantation, and patients got differing brentuximab vedotin exposure. These data originate in a study of PD-1 blockade in classical Hodgkin lymphoma. Using immunoSEQ multiplex PCR, the repertoire was profiled, and TCRdb retains in-frame clones only, with some absent. The data show roughly 100,000 clones, roughly 89% seen once. This CDR3 region has 12 residues. CDR1 is SQVTM, CDR2 ANQGSEA, per germline. Trimming took off 6 bases at V and 5 bases at J, with 14 bases between the two ends.

The specimen was peripheral blood mononuclear cells (PBMCs), collected before the fourth cycle of nivolumab. This sequence was found in a human donor with classical Hodgkin lymphoma. V is TRBV29-1 and J is TRBJ2-7; TRBD2 is a possible D gene (5 bases). The CDR3 spells CSVWARGDEQYF. CDR3 DNA: TGCAGCGTATGGGCCCGGGGAGACGAGCAGTACTTC.